These 21 T cell receptor beta chains share one sample of origin, sequenced in a study of cytotoxic CD8 clonotypes in ibrutinib-treated CLL. Measured with immunoSEQ multiplex PCR; TCRdb has only the in-frame clones, and not every one. The data contain 250,000 to 350,000 clones, around 77% of them singletons. The starting material was PBMCs, obtained at disease progression, from a patient treated with ibrutinib. Source of these receptors: a human donor with chronic lymphocytic leukemia.

The chain recombines TRBV28 with TRBJ2-7; 12 bases match TRBD2. V was pared by 6 bases and J by 7 bases, with 7 bases of the junction left unmatched. The CDR3 is 14 amino acids. Germline values: CDR1 MDHEN, CDR2 SYDVKM. In nucleotides, the CDR3 is TGTGCCAGCAGGCTAGCGGGAGGGTTCTCTGAGCAGTACTTC. Amino acid sequence: CASRLAGGFSEQYF.

The rearrangement uses TRBV13 and TRBJ2-7, with D uncertain. The CDR3 is 14 amino acids. Trimming removed 0 bases at V and 1 base at J, with 7 bases between. Germline CDR1 and CDR2: PRHDT and FYEKMQ (reference sequence). CDR3 residues: CASSLGGSSYEQYF. The CDR3 bases are TGTGCCAGCAGCTTAGGGGGTTCGTCCTACGAGCAGTACTTC.

This sequence joins TRBV7-2 and TRBJ1-1, with D unresolved. This CDR3 region has 13 residues. Germline CDR1 and CDR2: SGHTA and FQGNSA. The ends were cut back, 3 bases at V and 4 bases at J, with 9 bases in the middle. The chain's CDR3 is CASSLEGGTEAFF. As DNA, the CDR3 is TGTGCCAGCAGCTTGGAGGGAGGCACTGAAGCTTTCTTT.

This sequence joins TRBV7-2 and TRBJ2-5, with a possible D match to TRBD2 (5 bases). This CDR3 is 16 amino acids long. The germline V and J ends were trimmed by 1 base and 5 bases, with 17 bases remaining between them. The germline V gene encodes CDR1 SGHTA and CDR2 FQGNSA. In nucleotides, the CDR3 is TGTGCCAGCAGCTTAGATCTCGGTGGCGGGTGGGAGACCCAGTACTTC. Translating it yields CASSLDLGGGWETQYF.

CDR3 sequence (DNA): TGCGCCAGCAGCCCGAAAGGGTTCCGTGGCTACACCTTC. Translating it yields CASSPKGFRGYTF. The rearrangement links TRBV4-1 to TRBJ1-2, with D uncertain. The V and J ends lost 4 bases and 7 bases respectively, with 13 bases between them. CDR1 and CDR2 from the germline V gene are MGHRA and YSYEKL. The length of the CDR3 is 13 residues.

The chain joins TRBV7-8 to TRBJ2-1; D unresolved. Germline V gives CDR1 SGHVS, CDR2 FQNEAQ. V lost 1 base and J 7 bases, leaving 5 bases between the germline ends. The CDR3 totals 12 residues. CDR3 nucleotide sequence: TGTGCCAGCAGCTTAGGACGAAATGAGCAGTTCTTC. Its protein is CASSLGRNEQFF.

A remark on this clone: The junction and the germline gene differ at one end; a read error may be behind it. The chain combines TRBV7-8 with TRBJ2-1, with 7 bases fitting TRBD1. Per germline, CDR1 SGHVS and CDR2 FQNEAQ. CDR3 length equals 14 residues. The CDR3 reads CASSSRTGHTNRIF. CDR3 DNA sequence: TGTGCCAGCAGCTCGAGGACAGGCCACACTAACAGGATCTTC.

This clone was counted between two and nine times. The chain is built from TRBV6-1 and TRBJ1-5; no clear D. Germline V gene lookup returns CDR1 MNHNS and CDR2 SASEGT. Trimming stripped 7 bases from V and 6 bases from J, with 16 bases between. The CDR3 loop spans 14 amino acids. This chain's CDR3 is CASILDPGGQPQHF. The CDR3 region has the DNA TGTGCCAGCATCCTTGACCCGGGAGGTCAGCCCCAGCATTTT.

The rearrangement joins TRBV20-1 to TRBJ2-7; D unresolved. TRBJ2-5 matches the DNA end more closely, so the J call is doubtful. The CDR3 runs to 9 residues. Germline-derived CDR1 and CDR2 are DFQATT and SNEGSKA (reference sequence). CDR3 amino acids: CSARETQYF. The CDR3 nucleotides read TGCAGTGCTCGGGAGACCCAGTACTTC.

This clone appeared a few times. The chain is built from TRBV6-1 and TRBJ2-5; no reliable D call. The V and J ends lost 8 bases and 5 bases respectively, with 15 bases between them. The CDR3 runs 13 residues. Per the germline V gene, CDR1 is MNHNS and CDR2 is SASEGT. The CDR3 spells CASGKGPFETQYF. Written as DNA, the CDR3 is TGTGCCAGCGGGAAGGGCCCCTTCGAGACCCAGTACTTC.

The rearrangement joins TRBV9 to TRBJ2-7, with D perhaps matching TRBD1 or TRBD2 (5 bases each). CDR3 length equals 14 residues. Trimming removed 3 bases from V and 1 base from J, with 11 bases in between. Looked up from germline, CDR1 is SGDLS and CDR2 is YYNGEE. In DNA, the CDR3 is TGTGCCAGCAGCGCGAGGGGACGGTCCTACGAGCAGTACTTC. As protein: CASSARGRSYEQYF.

This sequence joins TRBV10-1 and TRBJ2-2; 7 positions match TRBD1. The CDR3 is made up of 14 amino acids. The V gene's germline CDR1 is WNHNN and CDR2 SYGVQD (reference sequence). V lost 5 bases and J lost 0; bases outside the gene matches: 0. The CDR3 is CASSQGANTGELFF. For the CDR3, the DNA is TGCGCCAGCAGTCAGGGGGCGAACACCGGGGAGCTGTTTTTT.

The rearrangement uses TRBV5-1 and TRBJ2-5, with D possibly being TRBD1 (6 bases). Trimming took off 7 bases at V and 7 bases at J, with 11 bases between the two ends. The CDR3 runs to 11 residues. Looked up from germline, CDR1 is SGHRS and CDR2 is YFSETQ. CDR3 nucleotides: TGCGCCAGCTCAGGGGATGGGACCCAGTACTTC. It codes for CASSGDGTQYF.

The chain employs TRBV5-1 and TRBJ2-6; D is undetermined. The length of the CDR3 is 12 residues. V lost 9 bases and J lost 1, with 5 bases in between. Germline V gene data show CDR1 as SGHRS and CDR2 as YFSETQ. CDR3 protein: CATASGANVLTF. Here the CDR3 DNA reads TGCGCCACCGCATCTGGGGCCAACGTCCTGACTTTC.

V and J are TRBV6-6 and TRBJ2-7; D possibly corresponds to TRBD1 (6 bases). CDR3 size: 12 residues. Germline V CDR1 and CDR2: MNHNY, SVGAGI (reference sequence). V was shortened by 6 bases and J by 3 bases, with 9 bases between the two germline ends. The CDR3 DNA follows: TGTGCCAGCAGGACACAGGGCTACGAGCAGTACTTC. It translates to CASRTQGYEQYF.

The chain is built from TRBV19 and TRBJ2-7; 10 nucleotides match TRBD2. Germline CDR1 LNHDA, CDR2 SQIVND (reference sequence). Germline trimming cut 5 bases from V and 7 bases from J; bases unmatched to any gene: 20. There are 18 residues in the CDR3. The CDR3 protein is CASSVFPGLAAAPREQYF. For the CDR3, the DNA is TGTGCCAGTAGTGTCTTTCCCGGACTAGCGGCAGCCCCTCGGGAGCAGTACTTC.

The CDR3 DNA reads TGTGCCAGTCGGGACTCTTCAAGCTCTGGAAACACCATATATTTT. Encoded protein: CASRDSSSSGNTIYF. The chain couples TRBV5-5 to TRBJ1-3, with a tentative D call TRBD1 (5 bases). Germline lookup yields CDR1 SGHKS and CDR2 YYEKEE (reference sequence). The CDR3 consists of 15 residues. Trimming removed 8 bases from V and 0 bases from J, with 15 bases in between. The full variable domain, with the rest looked up from reference TRBV5-5 and TRBJ1-3, is DAGVTQSPTHLIKTRGQQVTLRCSPISGHKSVSWYQQVLGQGPQFIFQYYEKEERGRGNFPDRFSARQFPNYSSELNVNALLLGDSALYLCASRDSSSSGNTIYFGEGSWLTVV.

This clone occurred once. This chain connects TRBV18 to TRBJ2-7; 9 bases line up with TRBD2. CDR3 length equals 18 residues. Germline CDR1 reads KGHSH; CDR2 reads LQKENI. After removal of 3 bases from V and 7 bases from J, the junction contained 19 bases not matched to a gene. DNA of the CDR3: TGTGCCAGCTCACCCCACCCCAGCCTAGCGGGGCCCGCTGGGGAGCAGTACTTC. Translating it yields CASSPHPSLAGPAGEQYF. Based on the CDR3 plus reference TRBV18 and TRBJ2-7, the full variable domain is NAGVMQNPRHLVRRRGQEARLRCSPMKGHSHVYWYRQLPEEGLKFMVYLQKENIIDESGMPKERFSAEFPKEGPSILRIQQVVRGDSAAYFCASSPHPSLAGPAGEQYFGPGTRLTVT.

The count of this clone is one. The rearrangement joins TRBV6-5 to TRBJ1-2; 9 positions agree with TRBD1. Germline V gene lookup returns CDR1 MNHEY and CDR2 SVGAGI. Losses at the gene ends were 6 bases for V and 4 bases for J; bases not matched to a gene: 6. CDR3 length equals 14 residues. Written as DNA, the CDR3 is TGTGCCAGCAGCCCCGGACAGGGGCGCTATGGCTACACCTTC. Protein sequence: CASSPGQGRYGYTF.

This clone was seen once. V and J are TRBV28 and TRBJ2-7; 8 nucleotides match TRBD1. J was trimmed by 4 bases and V by 5 bases; bases with no gene match: 4. CDR3 length: 13 amino acids. Germline-derived CDR1 and CDR2 are MDHEN and SYDVKM. The chain's CDR3 is CASSRGQGYEQYF. DNA of the CDR3: TGTGCCAGCAGTCGTGGACAGGGTTACGAGCAGTACTTC.

The chain couples TRBV29-1 to TRBJ2-5; tentatively, D is TRBD2 (7 bases). CDR3 length: 14 amino acids. V lost 5 bases and J lost 9, with 22 bases in between. Per germline, CDR1 SQVTM and CDR2 ANQGSEA. CDR3: CSVFGKREGGAQYF. CDR3 DNA sequence: TGCAGCGTTTTCGGGAAGCGAGAGGGGGGGGCCCAGTACTTC.